The table lists the clone carrying this TCR beta chain with a count of one. Its antigen is still unknown. Trimming took 0 bases from V and 2 from J, leaving 8 bases between them. Germline CDR1 and CDR2: SGDLS and YYNGEE. This CDR3 spans 14 amino acids. The sample comes from a study of cytomegalovirus exposure and HLA in healthy donors. Study-level background: The same platform was used for the roughly 120 validation repertoires as for the 650 to 800 first-cohort repertoires, as reported in a later analysis.

Study-wide results and caveats: Subsequent analysis of the roughly 120 validation repertoires found a tendency for first-cohort TCR clusters to co-occur. The classifier reportedly diagnosed cytomegalovirus status with high sensitivity and specificity. The study recorded some 160 TCR beta chains that were cytomegalovirus-associated.

Only in-frame clones appear in the TCRdb table, and some are missing; sequencing was by immunoSEQ multiplex PCR. The sample shows about 120,000 clones, more than 70% of them seen only once. V gene TRBV9 combines with J gene TRBJ1-1, with D possibly TRBD1 on 5 matching bases. The receptor comes from a woman in her 30s in good health and CMV-seronegative. The specimen sequenced was PBMCs. The DNA for the CDR3 is TGTGCCAGCAGCGTAGAAGACAGAAACACTGAAGCTTTCTTT. This gives the protein CASSVEDRNTEAFF.